A selection of T cell receptor beta chains follows, all from one sample in a study of blood T cell repertoires in COVID-19. Profiled with immunoSEQ multiplex PCR; TCRdb holds only in-frame clones, not every one. Counted here are approximately 210,000 clones, 80% occurring once; the ten biggest clones make up under 4.5%. Sequencing was done on a sample of PBMCs or T cells enriched from blood (not recorded which). The origin of the receptors is a young man with acute COVID-19. Each CDR3 is given with its conserved first and last residue. Each record gives: V gene, CDR3 length, J gene, CDR3 protein.

TRBV6-5	13	TRBJ1-2	CASSQTGDYGYTF
TRBV9	15	TRBJ2-1	CASSAVAGANNEQFF
TRBV3-1/TRBV3-2	13	TRBJ2-7	CASSQGQGGEQYF
TRBV7-9	17	TRBJ2-2	CASSSPGTSVLAGELFF
TRBV7-3	14	TRBJ2-1	CASSRQGNNNEQFF
TRBV6-2/TRBV6-3	13	TRBJ2-7	CASSYRRFHEQYF
TRBV7-2	13	TRBJ2-1	CASSSDPGNEQFF
TRBV5-1	14	TRBJ2-3	CASSLGGGGDTQYF
TRBV30	13	TRBJ1-6	CACTHRVGSPLHF
TRBV3-1/TRBV3-2	20	TRBJ2-2	CASSLDPGTSGAPNTGELFF
TRBV25-1	14	TRBJ1-5	CASMGDRKDQPQHF
TRBV3-1/TRBV3-2	15	TRBJ2-7	CASSPLAGEYYEQYF
TRBV28	13	TRBJ1-3	CVRSGTAINTIYF
TRBV5-1	13	TRBJ1-1	CASSQDTGTEAFF
TRBV28	12	TRBJ1-5	CASNTGTQPQHF
TRBV7-9	14	TRBJ1-2	CASSFGSSSYGYTF
TRBV3-1/TRBV3-2	17	TRBJ1-1	CASSPRQYPGQGTEAFF
TRBV5-5	18	TRBJ1-5	CASSAIQVDRVSNQPQHF
TRBV6-5	12	TRBJ2-1	CMTSGDYNEQFF
TRBV14	16	TRBJ1-2	CASSQETARWGGGYTF
TRBV19	18	TRBJ2-3	CASSLGLAGFWNTDTQYF
TRBV4-1	13	TRBJ1-2	CASTYAGDYGYTF
TRBV24-1	15	TRBJ2-5	CATSAGQGIEETQYF
TRBV29-1	11	TRBJ1-2	CSVETRDGYTF
TRBV5-1	15	TRBJ2-3	CASSLRTDGTDTQYF
TRBV5-1	13	TRBJ2-7	CASSSEGYHEQYF
TRBV4-1	14	TRBJ1-6	CASSLTGDGSPLHF
TRBV29-1	14	TRBJ2-1	CSALAGGLTNEQFF
TRBV29-1	14	TRBJ2-2	CSVAKGALTGELFF
TRBV25-1	16	TRBJ1-4	CASSRPAGTGFEKLFF
TRBV11-2	11	TRBJ1-3	CASSFGNTIYF
TRBV5-5	17	TRBJ1-3	CASSLAGQGFSGNTIYF
TRBV3-1/TRBV3-2	15	TRBJ2-5	CASSPIWTSGETQYF
TRBV5-6	17	TRBJ2-3	CASSLEGRLASTDTQYF
TRBV11-1	12	TRBJ2-7	CASSFYAYEQYF
TRBV2	13	TRBJ2-5	CARPRGGQETQYF